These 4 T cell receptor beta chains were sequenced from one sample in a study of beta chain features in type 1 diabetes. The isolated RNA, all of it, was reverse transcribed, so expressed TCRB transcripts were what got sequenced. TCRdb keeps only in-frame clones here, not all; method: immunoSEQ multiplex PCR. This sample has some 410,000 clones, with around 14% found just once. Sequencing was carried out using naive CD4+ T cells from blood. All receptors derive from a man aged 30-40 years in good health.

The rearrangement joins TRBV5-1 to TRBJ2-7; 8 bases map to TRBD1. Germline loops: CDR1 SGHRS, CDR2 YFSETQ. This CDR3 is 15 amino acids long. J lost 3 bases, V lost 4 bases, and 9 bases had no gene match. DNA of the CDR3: TGCGCCAGCAGCATCCAAGGACAGGGAGTCTACGAGCAGTACTTC. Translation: CASSIQGQGVYEQYF.

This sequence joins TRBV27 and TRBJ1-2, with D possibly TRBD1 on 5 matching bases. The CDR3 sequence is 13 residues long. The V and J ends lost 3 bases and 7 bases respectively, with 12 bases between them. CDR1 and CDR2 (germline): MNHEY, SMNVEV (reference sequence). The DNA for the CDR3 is TGTGCCAGCAGTTTCTGGGTCGGGGGTGGCTACACCTTC. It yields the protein CASSFWVGGGYTF.

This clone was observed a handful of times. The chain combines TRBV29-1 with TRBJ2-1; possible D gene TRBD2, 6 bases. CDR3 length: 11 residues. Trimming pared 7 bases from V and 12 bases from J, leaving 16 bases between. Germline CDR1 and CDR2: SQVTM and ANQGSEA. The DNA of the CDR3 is TGCAGCGCGAGGCTCCGGGACTGGCAGTTCTTC. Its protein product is CSARLRDWQFF.

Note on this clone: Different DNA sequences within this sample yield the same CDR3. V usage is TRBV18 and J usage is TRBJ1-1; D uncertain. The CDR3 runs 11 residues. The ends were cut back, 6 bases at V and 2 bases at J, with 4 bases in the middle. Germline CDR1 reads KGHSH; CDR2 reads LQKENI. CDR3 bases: TGTGCCAGCTCGGCAAACACTGAAGCTTTCTTT. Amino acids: CASSANTEAFF.